This record covers a single T cell receptor beta chain. Its matching antigen is unknown. Trimming stripped 4 bases from V and 4 bases from J, with 8 bases between. The CDR3 extends over 13 amino acids. Germline-derived CDR1 and CDR2 are MGHDK and SYGVNS. This entry comes from a study of T cell clonotyping in hematopoietic cell transplantation. Study-wide background: Recipients' pretransplant samples followed cytoreduction.

The assay was immunoSEQ multiplex PCR, and TCRdb's table has in-frame clones only and misses some. The sample has 25,000 to 35,000 clones, roughly 71% seen once. General study points: Recipient TCR diversity dropped after transplant; expanded clonotypes rose from day 30 to 180.

Time point here: recipient sample about 28 days before transplant, after cytoreduction. Samples: about 28 days before transplant, then days 30, 100 and 180 after. The material was peripheral blood mononuclear cells, obtained before stem cell transplant. This TCR derives from a man aged 45-60 years with myelodysplastic syndrome. Some clones in this sample may be carry-over from other donors' samples. The chain couples TRBV25-1 to TRBJ1-5; D not certain. This chain's CDR3 is CASSVDGNQPQHF. CDR3 bases: TGTGCCAGCAGTGTTGACGGGAATCAGCCCCAGCATTTT. The variable domain in full, completed from reference TRBV25-1 and TRBJ1-5, reads EADIYQTPRYLVIGTGKKITLECSQTMGHDKMYWYQQDPGMELHLIHYSYGVNSTEKGDLSSESTVSRIRTEHFPLTLESARPSHTSQYLCASSVDGNQPQHFGDGTRLSIL.